Following are 31 T cell receptor beta chains from one sample sequenced in a study of blood T cell repertoires in COVID-19. Profiled with immunoSEQ multiplex PCR; TCRdb holds only in-frame clones, not every one. The sample consists of 150,000 to 200,000 clones, around 85% of them appearing once. Material for sequencing was peripheral blood. These receptors all stem from a woman at least 80 years old with acute or convalescent COVID-19.

The chain is built from TRBV5-4 and TRBJ2-2; TRBD1 matches 8 bases. The CDR3 loop spans 17 amino acids. With V trimmed by 4 bases and J by 5 bases, 13 bases remained unmatched. CDR1 and CDR2 (germline): SGHNT, YYREEE (reference sequence). CDR3: CASSPSAGGKRTGELFF. CDR3 nucleotide sequence: TGTGCCAGCAGCCCCTCGGCAGGGGGCAAAAGGACCGGGGAGCTGTTTTTT.

The chain is built from TRBV7-8 and TRBJ2-7; TRBD2 aligns across 7 bases. Germline loops: CDR1 SGHVS, CDR2 FQNEAQ. The CDR3 totals 19 residues. V was clipped by 6 bases and J by 6 bases; unmatched bases: 26. CDR3 sequence reads: CASRPRTWRGSGGSLEQYF. CDR3 DNA: TGTGCCAGCAGACCAAGGACCTGGCGGGGGAGCGGAGGATCCCTCGAGCAGTACTTC.

The chain is built from TRBV4-1 and TRBJ1-4, with a tentative D call TRBD1 (6 bases). The length of the CDR3 is 19 residues. Between the trimmed V and J ends, which lost 0 bases and 3 bases, there was a span of 20 bases. The V gene's germline CDR1 is MGHRA and CDR2 YSYEKL. CDR3 region: CASSQESSRGPLSNEKLFF. As DNA, the CDR3 is TGCGCCAGCAGCCAAGAAAGCTCCAGGGGTCCTCTCTCTAATGAAAAACTGTTTTTT.

This chain links TRBV10-3 with TRBJ1-2; 8 nucleotides agree with TRBD1. Germline V gene lookup returns CDR1 ENHRY and CDR2 SYGVKD. Trimming took 6 bases from V and 7 from J; bases not matched to a gene: 7. The CDR3 is 13 residues long. The CDR3 DNA reads TGTGCCATCAGGATAGGACAGGGTGGTGGCTACACCTTC. This translates into CAIRIGQGGGYTF.

In this sample, this clone turned up once. The rearrangement uses TRBV5-6 and TRBJ1-3; 7 positions match TRBD1. Trimming took 5 bases from V and 3 from J; bases not matched to a gene: 8. This CDR3 region has 15 residues. The germline V gene encodes CDR1 SGHDT and CDR2 YYEEEE. The CDR3 loop is CASRSTGPIGNTIYF. As DNA, the CDR3 is TGTGCCAGCAGGTCGACAGGGCCGATTGGAAACACCATATATTTT.

This rearrangement joins TRBV19 to TRBJ2-2; 11 bases map to TRBD2. The germline gives CDR1 LNHDA, CDR2 SQIVND (reference sequence). This CDR3 spans 18 amino acids. The J segment lost 1 base and the V segment lost 5 bases, leaving 9 bases of the junction unmatched. The CDR3 sequence: CASSPRGLAGLNTGELFF. The CDR3 coding sequence is TGTGCCAGTAGTCCCCGAGGACTAGCGGGTTTGAACACCGGGGAGCTGTTTTTT.

The gene calls are TRBV10-3 and TRBJ2-3, with 8 nucleotides matching TRBD2. CDR1 is ENHRY, CDR2 SYGVKD, per germline. This CDR3 is built from 17 residues. V gave up 0 bases and J gave up 1 base; unmatched junction bases: 6. In DNA form, the CDR3 reads TGTGCCATCAGTGAGTCGATGGTTAGCGGGGGCACAGATACGCAGTATTTT. Protein sequence: CAISESMVSGGTDTQYF.

This chain links TRBV7-9 with TRBJ2-3, with TRBD2 matching over 14 bases. Germline V gene sequence: CDR1 SEHNR, CDR2 FQNEAQ (reference sequence). J lost 5 bases, V lost 5 bases, and 6 bases had no gene match. This CDR3 region has 16 residues. This CDR3 is CASSLSTSGRGDTQYF. The CDR3 DNA reads TGTGCCAGCAGCCTATCGACTAGCGGGAGGGGAGATACGCAGTATTTT.

The chain links TRBV27 to TRBJ1-6; D is uncertain. Trimming pared 6 bases from V and 7 bases from J, leaving 10 bases between. Germline V lookup: CDR1 MNHEY, CDR2 SMNVEV (reference sequence). The CDR3 length is 13 residues. CDR3 bases: TGTGCCAGCAGCCACGGAGAAAATTCACCCCTCCACTTT. Amino acids: CASSHGENSPLHF.

The chain combines TRBV21-1 with TRBJ1-5. TRBV21-1 is termed a pseudogene. CDR3 length equals 17 residues. CDR3 DNA: TGTGCCAGCAGCAAAAGGTCGTTGAGGGCTCGGAATCAGCCCCAGCATTTT. Protein: CASSKRSLRARNQPQHF.

This chain joins TRBV9 and TRBJ2-1, with D unresolved. The CDR3 spans 14 residues. Trimming took 0 bases from V and 8 from J, leaving 12 bases between them. Per the germline V gene, CDR1 is SGDLS and CDR2 is YYNGEE. The CDR3: CASSVAASRDEQFF. CDR3 DNA sequence: TGTGCCAGCAGCGTAGCGGCCAGTCGGGATGAGCAGTTCTTC.

The genes are TRBV2 and TRBJ1-4, with D uncertain. Germline lookup yields CDR1 SNHLY and CDR2 FYNNEI. The V end was cut by 5 bases, the J end by 10 bases, with 14 bases between. The CDR3 loop spans 13 amino acids. The CDR3 DNA reads as TGTGCCAGCAGTACCACCGGGAGAAGAAAACTGTTTTTT. This gives the protein CASSTTGRRKLFF.

The CDR3 protein is CASSLWGAYEQYF. In DNA form, the CDR3 reads TGTGCCAGCAGCTTATGGGGGGCCTACGAGCAGTACTTC. The chain is built from TRBV13 and TRBJ2-7; D perhaps matches TRBD2 (6 bases). The germline V and J ends were trimmed by 2 bases and 2 bases, with 7 bases remaining between them. This CDR3 has 13 amino acids. The V gene's germline CDR1 is PRHDT and CDR2 FYEKMQ (reference sequence).

This chain connects TRBV4-1 to TRBJ2-6; 10 bases match TRBD2. The V gene end was trimmed by 1 base and the J gene end by 0 bases; junction bases not matched to a gene: 0. The CDR3 has 17 amino acids. The germline V gene has CDR1 MGHRA and CDR2 YSYEKL. This CDR3 reads CASSQGLAGSGANVLTF. The CDR3, as DNA: TGCGCCAGCAGCCAAGGACTAGCGGGCTCTGGGGCCAACGTCCTGACTTTC.

The chain couples TRBV10-2 to TRBJ2-1; TRBD2 aligns across 7 bases. The germline gives CDR1 WSHSY, CDR2 SAAADI. V was clipped by 6 bases and J by 0 bases; unmatched bases: 2. The CDR3 contains 14 residues. This CDR3 is CASRGEGSYNEQFF. CDR3 sequence (DNA): TGCGCCAGCAGGGGGGAGGGCTCCTACAATGAGCAGTTCTTC.

The CDR3 nucleotides are TGTGCCAGCAGCGCCCTCAGCTCTGGGGCCAACGTCCTGACTTTC. Translation: CASSALSSGANVLTF. V usage is TRBV9 and J usage is TRBJ2-6, with D hard to call. Germline V gene data show CDR1 as SGDLS and CDR2 as YYNGEE. V dropped 3 bases and J dropped 0 bases, with 7 bases sitting between them. The CDR3 spans 15 residues. The whole variable domain, remainder taken from reference TRBV9 and TRBJ2-6, is DSGVTQTPKHLITATGQRVTLRCSPRSGDLSVYWYQQSLDQGLQFLIQYYNGEERAKGNILERFSAQQFPDLHSELNLSSLELGDSALYFCASSALSSGANVLTFGAGSRLTVL.

V gene TRBV19 combines with J gene TRBJ1-2; perhaps TRBD1 as D (6 bases). The CDR3 totals 15 residues. Trimming removed 1 base from V and 7 bases from J, with 16 bases in between. The germline V gene encodes CDR1 LNHDA and CDR2 SQIVND (reference sequence). The CDR3 reads CASSIGAGEMAGYTF. The CDR3 DNA is TGTGCCAGTAGTATAGGGGCAGGGGAGATGGCTGGCTACACCTTC.

The chain combines TRBV6-5 with TRBJ1-4; the D gene is possibly TRBD1 (6 bases). Germline-derived CDR1 and CDR2 are MNHEY and SVGAGI. Trimming left V 5 bases short and J 0 bases short, with 10 bases between. This CDR3 comprises 15 residues. The CDR3 DNA is TGTGCCAGCAGTATACAGGGTACAACTAATGAAAAACTGTTTTTT. Protein: CASSIQGTTNEKLFF.

This clone has a single count. The rearrangement uses TRBV29-1 and TRBJ2-1; possible D gene TRBD2, 5 bases. Trimming stripped 6 bases from V and 0 bases from J, with 9 bases between. CDR1 is SQVTM and CDR2 is ANQGSEA in the germline V gene. The CDR3 extends over 13 amino acids. The CDR3 region has the DNA TGCAGCGTCCGACTAAGCTCCTACAATGAGCAGTTCTTC. It codes for CSVRLSSYNEQFF.

The rearrangement joins TRBV19 to TRBJ1-1; possibly TRBD1 for D (5 bases). Germline V lookup: CDR1 LNHDA, CDR2 SQIVND (reference sequence). V was trimmed by 5 bases and J by 3 bases, leaving 16 bases between them. This CDR3 is built from 15 residues. This CDR3 reads CASSWGEALDTEAFF. CDR3 nucleotides: TGTGCCAGTAGTTGGGGGGAGGCCCTCGACACTGAAGCTTTCTTT.

This clone came up once. J is TRBJ1-3 and V is TRBV18; D remains unclear. Trimming stripped 6 bases from V and 3 bases from J, with 9 bases between. The length of the CDR3 is 13 residues. CDR1 KGHSH and CDR2 LQKENI come from the germline V gene. Here the CDR3 reads CASSPGVGNTIYF. CDR3 in DNA: TGTGCCAGCTCCCCCGGGGTTGGAAACACCATATATTTT.

The rearrangement links TRBV5-1 to TRBJ2-2; 10 nucleotides align to TRBD1. Germline-derived CDR1 and CDR2 are SGHRS and YFSETQ. V was clipped by 5 bases and J by 4 bases; unmatched bases: 8. CDR3 length equals 16 residues. The CDR3 DNA reads as TGCGCCAGCAGGGACCCGGGACAGGGGAGCACCGGGGAGCTGTTTTTT. Translating gives CASRDPGQGSTGELFF.

For the CDR3, the DNA is TGTGCCAGCAGACCTAGCGGGGGACCAGGTTCTGGGGCCAACGTCCTGACTTTC. This codes for CASRPSGGPGSGANVLTF. The chain recombines TRBV27 with TRBJ2-6, with 10 bases aligning to TRBD2. CDR1 is MNHEY and CDR2 is SMNVEV in the germline V gene (reference sequence). This CDR3 has 18 amino acids. J gave up 1 base and V 6 bases, and 9 bases lay outside the gene matches.

This clone was detected only a few times. The gene calls are TRBV11-3 and TRBJ2-7, with D possibly being TRBD1 (5 bases). The germline V gene encodes CDR1 SGHNT and CDR2 YENEEA. This CDR3 is 12 amino acids long. V was pared by 6 bases and J by 6 bases, with 12 bases between. CDR3 sequence reads: CASSSGHSEQYF. In DNA form, the CDR3 reads TGTGCCAGCAGTTCTGGACACTCCGAGCAGTACTTC.

The chain has TRBV7-8 and TRBJ2-3, with 7 bases that match TRBD2. Germline V lookup: CDR1 SGHVS, CDR2 FQNEAQ. CDR3 length: 14 amino acids. Trimming at V came to 5 bases and at J to 2 bases, leaving 4 bases not matched to a gene. CDR3 sequence: CASSVGGNTDTQYF. The CDR3 nucleotides are TGTGCCAGCAGCGTCGGGGGGAACACAGATACGCAGTATTTT.

The chain carries TRBV7-2 and TRBJ2-3, with 7 bases lining up with TRBD2. The CDR3 covers 15 residues. Germline V gives CDR1 SGHTA, CDR2 FQGNSA. V was clipped by 1 base and J by 2 bases; unmatched bases: 3. Here the CDR3 reads CASSLGLADTDTQYF. The DNA of the CDR3 is TGTGCCAGCAGCTTAGGTCTAGCGGACACAGATACGCAGTATTTT.

The chain has TRBV5-1 and TRBJ1-1, with 12 bases identical to TRBD1. CDR3 length: 16 residues. J lost 3 bases, V lost 4 bases, and 7 bases had no gene match. The germline gives CDR1 SGHRS, CDR2 YFSETQ. The CDR3 DNA follows: TGCGCCAGCAGCCCTGGGACAGGGGGCATCGACACTGAAGCTTTCTTT. Encoded protein: CASSPGTGGIDTEAFF.

The chain has TRBV18 and TRBJ1-1; D may be TRBD1 (6 bases). There are 14 residues in the CDR3. V dropped 3 bases and J dropped 0 bases, with 8 bases sitting between them. Germline loops: CDR1 KGHSH, CDR2 LQKENI. CDR3 nucleotides: TGTGCCAGCTCACCGGACAGCGTGAACACTGAAGCTTTCTTT. As protein: CASSPDSVNTEAFF.

The chain is built from TRBV12-5 and TRBJ2-2; 15 bases fit TRBD2. In germline, CDR1 is LGHNT, CDR2 FRNRAP. V trimming: 6 bases; J trimming: 5 bases; junction bases outside the gene matches: 10. The CDR3 has 18 residues. CDR3 residues: CASGRGTSGGPRTGELFF. The DNA for the CDR3 is TGTGCTAGTGGCCGCGGGACTAGCGGGGGGCCTCGGACCGGGGAGCTGTTTTTT.

The chain joins TRBV25-1 to TRBJ1-2; possibly TRBD1 for D (6 bases). V was cut by 8 bases and J by 2 bases, with 18 bases left in between. Germline CDR1 MGHDK, CDR2 SYGVNS. The CDR3 contains 15 residues. CDR3 amino acids: CASRMGGAFNYGYTF. For the CDR3, the DNA is TGTGCCAGCCGGATGGGGGGGGCGTTCAACTATGGCTACACCTTC.

The chain combines TRBV11-2 with TRBJ1-2; 10 bases line up with TRBD1. The germline V gene encodes CDR1 SGHAT and CDR2 FQNNGV. CDR3 length: 15 residues. Losses at the gene ends were 5 bases for V and 5 bases for J; bases not matched to a gene: 8. CDR3 loop: CASSPRTGGGYGYTF. DNA of the CDR3: TGTGCCAGCAGCCCGAGGACAGGGGGAGGTTATGGCTACACCTTC.